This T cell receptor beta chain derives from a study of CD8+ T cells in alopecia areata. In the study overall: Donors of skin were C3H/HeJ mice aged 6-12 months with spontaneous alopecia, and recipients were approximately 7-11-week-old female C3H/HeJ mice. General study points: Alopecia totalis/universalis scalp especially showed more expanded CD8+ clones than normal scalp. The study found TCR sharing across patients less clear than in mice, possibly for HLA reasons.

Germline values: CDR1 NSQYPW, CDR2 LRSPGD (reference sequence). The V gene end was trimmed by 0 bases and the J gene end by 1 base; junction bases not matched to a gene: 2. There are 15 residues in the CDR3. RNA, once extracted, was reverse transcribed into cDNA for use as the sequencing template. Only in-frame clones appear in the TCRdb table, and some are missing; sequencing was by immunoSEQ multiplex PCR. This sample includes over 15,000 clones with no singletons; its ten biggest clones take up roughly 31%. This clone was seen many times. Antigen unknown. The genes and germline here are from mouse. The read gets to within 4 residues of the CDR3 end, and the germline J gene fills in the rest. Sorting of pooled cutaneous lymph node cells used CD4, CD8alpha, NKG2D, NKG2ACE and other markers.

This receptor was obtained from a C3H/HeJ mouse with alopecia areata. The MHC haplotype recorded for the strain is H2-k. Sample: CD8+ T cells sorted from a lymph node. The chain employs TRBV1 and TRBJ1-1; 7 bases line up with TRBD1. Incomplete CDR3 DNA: TGCACCTGCAGTGCAGATCGGACAGGGAACACA. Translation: CTCSADRTGNT. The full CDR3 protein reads CTCSADRTGNTEVFF.